This T cell receptor beta chain was recorded in a study of blood T cell repertoires in COVID-19 (dated by TCRdb to between 2020 and 2021). The study in broad terms: Samples from collaborators originated in the United States, Italy and Spain and spanned both the acute and convalescent phases of COVID-19. The prospective study material was composed of cDNA or gDNA derived from T cells, B-cell-depleted T cells, or PBMCs. Subjects who had been exposed to COVID-19, were actively infected with it, or had recovered from it provided the deeply sampled blood TCRbeta repertoires that made up the dataset. A freely available public database, intended as a resource for researchers studying the immune response to SARS-CoV-2, is where the repertoires were released. Samples were obtained from the ongoing ImmuneRACE study (first 160 participants) and from some 1,300 subjects provided by 6 global collaborators. Nearly every sample came with metadata listing a de-identified subject ID, COVID-19 status, age in years and sex. HLA class I and class II types, where available, came from metadata supplied by the sample provider rather than from assay-based typing. What the research found in general, with its limitations: The quantity of clinical and demographic metadata differed by source and by participant and was supplied without curation.

Each collaborating institution followed its own protocols to collect whole blood in K2EDTA tubes. For TCRbeta analysis, collaborator samples were shipped as frozen whole blood, as isolated PBMCs, or as DNA extracted from either sample type. TCRbeta CDR3 regions were amplified from genomic DNA using the immunoSEQ Assay, a bias-controlled multiplex PCR. Per the source publication's procedure: Nucleated cell counts per sample were estimated from amplification of reference gene primers within the assay. To quantify the absolute abundance of each unique TCRbeta CDR3 rearrangement, sequence reads were collapsed and filtered. Productive Simpson clonality was computed per sample as the square root of Simpson's diversity index over productive rearrangements. In TCRdb, the immuneACCESS table is reduced to in-frame sequences with V and J assigned. These tables do not hold every clone; where another copy was compared, an unresolved V gene accounts for under half, and the others remain unexplained. The V and J calls and clone size come from that table; D and trimming were worked out from the DNA. The sample table holds under 150,000 clones, of which 88% were seen once. In total, the top ten clones hold about 1.6% of the sample.

The CDR3 numbers 13 residues from cysteine through phenylalanine. This entry keeps only the CDR3 DNA: 39 bases, framed from base 1. CDR1 and CDR2 are drawn from the germline V gene (reference sequence): MNHEY, SMNVEV. At the junction V is shortened by 3 bases and J by 2 bases, with 7 bases in between. Worth noting for this clone: It lacks a known antigen. No much larger clone exists at a distance of one base, and base qualities are not known.

This TCR derives from a human donor in a cohort sampled during active COVID-19. The rearrangement joined TRBV27 to TRBJ1-1; confidence is insufficient to name the D gene. Sequencing was performed on peripheral blood. For the CDR3, the sequence is CASSFLQNTEAFF. The sequenced DNA is TGTGCCAGCAGTTTCTTACAAAACACTGAAGCTTTCTTT.